This T cell receptor (beta chain) appears in the sequencing data of a study of T cell responses to AZD1222 COVID-19 vaccine. Study outcomes and limitations: After two AZD1222 doses, spike-specific TCR breadth and depth rose versus day 0. Baseline seropositives among AZD1222 recipients totaled only five to seven. The sample set comprised mostly white British donors with more females, and clonal diversity was possibly underestimated. Repertoires were obtained only post-peak T cell response.

Clones were sequenced by immunoSEQ multiplex PCR, and TCRdb holds only the in-frame ones, with some missing. The sample lists some 150,000 clones; 90% to 95% were seen once. Germline assignment: CDR1 SNHLY and CDR2 FYNNEI. This CDR3 has 17 residues. The ends were cut back, 8 bases at V and 0 bases at J, with 17 bases in the middle. Worth noting for this clone: Its antigen is as yet unknown.

The chain employs TRBV2 and TRBJ1-6; D gene unclear. This TCR was recovered from an adult in good health. Sequenced here: peripheral blood, sampled on day 0 of AZD1222 vaccination. The CDR3 sequence is CASLRLRQSSYNSPLHF. CDR3 nucleotides: TGTGCCAGCTTGAGATTGAGACAAAGCTCCTATAATTCACCCCTCCACTTT.